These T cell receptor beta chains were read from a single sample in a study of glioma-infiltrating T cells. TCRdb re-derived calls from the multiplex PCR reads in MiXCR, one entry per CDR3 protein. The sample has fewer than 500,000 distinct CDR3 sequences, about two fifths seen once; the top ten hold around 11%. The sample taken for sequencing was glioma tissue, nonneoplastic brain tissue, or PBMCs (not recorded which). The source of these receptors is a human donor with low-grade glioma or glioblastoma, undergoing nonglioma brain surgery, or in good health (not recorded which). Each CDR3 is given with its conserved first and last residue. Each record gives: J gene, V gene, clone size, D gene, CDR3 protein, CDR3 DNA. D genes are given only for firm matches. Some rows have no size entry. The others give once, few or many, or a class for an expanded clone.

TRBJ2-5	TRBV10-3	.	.	CAISGIGQETQYF	TGTGCCATCAGTGGTATAGGCCAAGAGACCCAGTACTTC
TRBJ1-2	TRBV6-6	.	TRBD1	CASSYSDRANYGYTF	TGTGCCAGCAGTTACTCGGACAGGGCTAACTATGGCTACACCTTC
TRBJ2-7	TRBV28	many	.	CASSLGATYEQYF	TGTGCCAGCAGTTTAGGTGCCACCTACGAGCAGTACTTC
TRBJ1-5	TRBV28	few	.	CASSCRPTGVYSNQPQHF	TGTGCCAGCAGTTGCCGGCCTACTGGGGTTTATAGCAATCAGCCCCAGCATTTT
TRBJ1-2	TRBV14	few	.	CASSQGGGYTF	TGTGCCAGCAGCCAGGGAGGTGGCTACACCTTC
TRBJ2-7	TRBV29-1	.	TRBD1	CSTRGQGYHEQYF	TGCAGCACTAGGGGACAGGGGTACCACGAGCAGTACTTC
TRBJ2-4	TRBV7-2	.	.	CASSVQGGEAKNIQYF	TGTGCCAGCAGCGTACAGGGAGGGGAAGCCAAAAACATTCAGTACTTC
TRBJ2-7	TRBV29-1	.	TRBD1	CSVRTGRAYEQYF	TGCAGCGTCAGGACAGGGCGGGCCTACGAGCAGTACTTC
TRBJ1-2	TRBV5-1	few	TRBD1	CASSTGQGGYGYTF	TGCGCCAGCAGCACCGGACAGGGCGGGTATGGCTACACCTTC
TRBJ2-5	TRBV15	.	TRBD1	CATSNPRDRGLGETQYF	TGTGCCACCAGCAATCCCCGGGACAGGGGGCTCGGCGAGACCCAGTACTTC
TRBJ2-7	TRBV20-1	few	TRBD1	CGADRAHEQYF	TGCGGTGCTGACAGGGCCCACGAGCAGTACTTC
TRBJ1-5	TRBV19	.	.	CASSYYRTSNQPQHF	TGTGCCAGTAGTTATTACCGAACGAGCAATCAGCCCCAGCATTTT
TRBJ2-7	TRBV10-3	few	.	CAISEGGGASYEQYF	TGTGCCATCAGTGAAGGTGGCGGGGCCTCCTACGAGCAGTACTTC
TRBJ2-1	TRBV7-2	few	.	CASSLALGLHNEQFF	TGTGCCAGCAGCTTAGCGCTGGGGCTTCACAATGAGCAGTTCTTC
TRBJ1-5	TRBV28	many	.	CASEGGGQPQHF	TGTGCCAGCGAGGGGGGGGGTCAGCCCCAGCATTTT
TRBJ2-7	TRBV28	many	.	CASSFRTYEQYF	TGTGCCAGCAGTTTCAGGACCTACGAGCAGTACTTC
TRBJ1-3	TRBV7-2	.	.	CASSPQDSYSGNTIYF	TGTGCCAGCAGCCCACAGGACTCCTACTCTGGAAACACCATATATTTT
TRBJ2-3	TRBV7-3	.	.	CASSPQGGQGVTQYF	TGTGCCAGCAGCCCACAGGGAGGCCAGGGGGTTACGCAGTATTTT
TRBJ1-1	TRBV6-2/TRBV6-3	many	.	CASSYDGLNTEAFF	TGTGCCAGCAGTTATGACGGATTGAACACTGAAGCTTTCTTT
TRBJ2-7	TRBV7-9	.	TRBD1	CASSPERTGKKNEQYF	TGTGCCAGCAGCCCGGAAAGGACAGGGAAGAAGAACGAGCAGTACTTC
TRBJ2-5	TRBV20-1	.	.	CSAGAWDPRRETQYF	TGCAGTGCTGGGGCTTGGGACCCACGTAGGGAGACCCAGTACTTC
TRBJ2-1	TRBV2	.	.	CASSLDAYNKQFF	TGTGCCAGCTCACTGGATGCCTACAATAAGCAGTTCTTC
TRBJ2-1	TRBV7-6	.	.	CASSLRLAGNEQFF	TGTGCCAGCAGCTTAAGGTTAGCCGGCAATGAGCAGTTCTTC
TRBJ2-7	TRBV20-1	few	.	CSARLGGTYTYEQYF	TGCAGTGCTAGGTTAGGCGGGACCTACACCTACGAGCAGTACTTC
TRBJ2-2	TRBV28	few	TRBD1	CASTPRDRGLTGELFF	TGTGCCAGCACCCCGCGGGACAGGGGTTTAACCGGGGAGCTGTTTTTT
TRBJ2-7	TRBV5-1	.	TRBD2	CASTYNSGLAVEQYF	TGCGCCAGCACCTATAACTCGGGACTAGCGGTCGAGCAGTACTTC
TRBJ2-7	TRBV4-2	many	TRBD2	CASSQDWTSGGYEQYF	TGTGCCAGCAGCCAAGATTGGACTAGCGGGGGCTACGAGCAGTACTTC
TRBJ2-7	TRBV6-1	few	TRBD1	CASSPPHRGLYEQYF	TGTGCCAGCAGTCCCCCTCACAGGGGCCTCTACGAGCAGTACTTC
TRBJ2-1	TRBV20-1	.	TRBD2	CSARERRERWYNEQFF	TGCAGTGCAAGAGAGAGGCGGGAGCGGTGGTACAATGAGCAGTTCTTC
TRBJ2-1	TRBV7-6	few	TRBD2	CASSVGLGAGEQFF	TGTGCTAGCAGCGTGGGACTAGGCGCCGGTGAGCAGTTCTTC
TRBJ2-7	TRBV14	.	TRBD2	CASRQLAGGPYEQYF	TGTGCCAGCAGACAACTGGCGGGAGGGCCCTACGAGCAGTACTTC
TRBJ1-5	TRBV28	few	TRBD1	CASSSRDRGRQPQHF	TGTGCCAGCAGTTCCCGGGACAGGGGGCGACAGCCCCAGCATTTT
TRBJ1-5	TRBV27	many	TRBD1	CASRSFGQGGQPQHF	TGTGCCAGCAGGAGCTTCGGACAGGGGGGTCAGCCCCAGCATTTT
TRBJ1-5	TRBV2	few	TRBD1	CASSGTGGANQPQHF	TGTGCCAGCAGTGGGACAGGGGGCGCCAATCAGCCCCAGCATTTT
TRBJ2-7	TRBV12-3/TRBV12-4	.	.	CASSLGGDGYEQYF	TGTGCCAGCAGTTTAGGGGGGGACGGATACGAGCAGTACTTC
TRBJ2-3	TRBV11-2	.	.	CASSFGGMGTDTQYF	TGTGCCAGCAGCTTTGGGGGTATGGGCACAGATACGCAGTATTTT
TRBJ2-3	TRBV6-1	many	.	CASSYYGSDTQYF	TGTGCCAGCAGTTATTACGGATCAGATACGCAGTATTTT
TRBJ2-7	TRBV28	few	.	CASSLYGTDEQYF	TGTGCCAGCAGTTTATACGGGACCGACGAGCAGTACTTC
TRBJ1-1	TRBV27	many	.	CASSLRRGGTEAFF	TGTGCCAGCAGTTTACGAAGAGGGGGTACTGAAGCTTTCTTT
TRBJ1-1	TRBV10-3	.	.	CAISSLPREAEAFF	TGTGCCATCAGTTCCTTACCAAGGGAAGCTGAAGCTTTCTTT
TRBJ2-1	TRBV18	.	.	CASSPRTNEQFF	TGTGCCAGCTCACCAAGAACAAATGAGCAGTTCTTC
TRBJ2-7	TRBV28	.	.	CASSFFGLYEQYF	TGTGCCAGCAGTTTCTTCGGGTTGTACGAGCAGTACTTC
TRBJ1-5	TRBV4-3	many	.	CASSQGYSNQPQHF	TGCGCCAGCAGCCAAGGGTATAGCAATCAGCCCCAGCATTTT
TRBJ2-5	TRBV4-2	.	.	CASSRQGTRAETQYF	TGTGCCAGCAGCAGACAGGGGACTAGAGCAGAGACCCAGTACTTC
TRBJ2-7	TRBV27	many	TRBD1	CASSRRTGDSYEQYF	TGTGCCAGCAGTCGACGAACAGGGGACTCCTACGAGCAGTACTTC
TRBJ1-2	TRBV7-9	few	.	CASSLEAILGHGYTF	TGTGCCAGCAGCTTAGAGGCTATCCTAGGGCATGGCTACACCTTC
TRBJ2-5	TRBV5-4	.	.	CASTSGLRKQETQYF	TGTGCCAGCACTTCGGGGCTGAGGAAACAAGAGACCCAGTACTTC
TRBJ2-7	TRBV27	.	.	CASSTWRSSYEQYF	TGTGCCAGCAGCACGTGGCGGAGCTCCTACGAGCAGTACTTC
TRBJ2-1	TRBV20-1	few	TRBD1	CSARRRQGVENEQFF	TGCAGTGCTAGGCGACGACAGGGGGTGGAAAATGAGCAGTTCTTC